The source of this T cell receptor beta chain is a study of tumor-infiltrating lymphocytes in localized non-small cell lung cancer listed by TCRdb under 2021. For the wider study: The cohort included patients whose samples were collected after neoadjuvant chemotherapy, as well as both smokers and never-smokers and several histologies. Each patient contributed resected tumor tissue and uninvolved lung tissue from the same patient, described as non-adjacent to the tumor. TCR sequencing was one of several integrated assays, alongside flow cytometry, multiplex immunofluorescence, RNA-seq, exome sequencing and proteomics, applied to the same patients. The paired tumor versus uninvolved lung comparison of immunoSEQ T-cell fraction included around 55 patients. In total, the ICON cohort consisted of approximately 140 surgical patients with localized non-small cell lung cancer who had their tumors resected. Results and caveats for the whole study, not just this receptor: Because different assays used different pieces of the same tissue, technical variation could not be distinguished from intratumor heterogeneity. Because assay coverage varied across patients depending on available tissue quantity, TCR sequencing was performed for only a subset of the cohort. TCR-derived T-cell fraction did not differ between the flow cytometry-defined immunotypes IM1 (good prognosis) and IM2 (poor prognosis). TCRbeta sequencing supported higher T cell infiltration in tumors than in uninvolved lung tissue, consistent with immunofluorescence CD3 counts.

Enrollment in ICON was initiated in 2016, and the last patient was enrolled in 2018. Fresh tumor and matched uninvolved tissue for in-depth immune analyses, including TCR sequencing, were collected from a subcohort of some 69 patients. No cell sorting was done, and TCR sequencing was instead run on DNA isolated from bulk tissue. The T-cell fraction in tumor and uninvolved lung tissue was obtained from TCR sequencing using the immunoSEQ assay. The authors processed their data as follows. For survival analysis, patients were split into high (upper tertile) and low (lower two tertiles) T-cell fraction groups and compared by log-rank test. A signed-rank test was used to test differences in T-cell fraction between paired tumor and uninvolved lung samples. TCRdb limited this immuneACCESS table to in-frame rearrangements with V and J called. A share of clones is missing; checked studies link under half to unresolved V genes, and the rest is unexplained. The V and J calls and clone size are taken from that table; D and trimming were inferred from the DNA. This sample lists some 8,000 clones; roughly 79% were detected once. Of the sample, about 13% falls within the top ten clones.

About this clone itself: Its antigen is unknown. There are no base qualities to consult, and no much larger clone falls within one base.

V loses 5 bases, J loses 4 bases, and the germline ends lie 9 bases apart. In the germline V gene (reference sequence), CDR1 corresponds to LNHDA and CDR2 to SQIVND. The CDR3 spans 13 residues, from the cysteine through the phenylalanine. Left in the record is the CDR3 DNA by itself, 39 bases read in frame from the first base. The sequence derives from a human donor with non-small cell lung cancer. Sequences were obtained from uninvolved lung tissue not adjacent to the tumor. The V and J segments used are TRBV19 and TRBJ1-5; the D gene is perhaps TRBD1, on 6 matching bases. CDR3 sequence: CASSATGNQPQHF. The nucleotides read TGTGCCAGTAGTGCAACAGGGAATCAGCCCCAGCATTTT.